This paragraph covers one T cell receptor (beta chain) sequence. As yet, its antigen is unknown. This CDR3 is 16 amino acids long. The V segment lost 10 bases and the J segment 4 bases; nucleotides outside the gene matches: 14. These data are taken from a study of beta chain features in type 1 diabetes. The study's findings and limits: Fewer junction insertions and more nucleotide deletions appeared in type 1 diabetes patients. Naive, central memory and regulatory TCRB repertoires appeared more similar among patients than healthy donors. Among patients with Type 1 diabetes, TCRB CDR3s were moderately but significantly shorter in every one of the four CD4+ subsets.

The study reverse transcribed the entire isolated RNA, so it sequenced expressed TCRB transcripts. The table came from immunoSEQ multiplex PCR; TCRdb's copy has only in-frame clones and leaves some out. This sample has under 55,000 clones; under 50% occur once, and the top ten carry 1.4% to 1.5%. Once sorted, every population was more than 98% pure. This sequence was found in a man aged 25 to 45 with type 1 diabetes. The chain carries TRBV5-3 and TRBJ2-6, with 7 bases matching TRBD1. TRBV5-3 qualifies as an ORF whose function is uncertain. Input material: Tregs from blood. CDR3 region: CAFTGDIPLGANVLTF. Here the CDR3 DNA reads TGTGCCTTTACAGGGGACATCCCTCTAGGGGCCAACGTCCTGACTTTC.